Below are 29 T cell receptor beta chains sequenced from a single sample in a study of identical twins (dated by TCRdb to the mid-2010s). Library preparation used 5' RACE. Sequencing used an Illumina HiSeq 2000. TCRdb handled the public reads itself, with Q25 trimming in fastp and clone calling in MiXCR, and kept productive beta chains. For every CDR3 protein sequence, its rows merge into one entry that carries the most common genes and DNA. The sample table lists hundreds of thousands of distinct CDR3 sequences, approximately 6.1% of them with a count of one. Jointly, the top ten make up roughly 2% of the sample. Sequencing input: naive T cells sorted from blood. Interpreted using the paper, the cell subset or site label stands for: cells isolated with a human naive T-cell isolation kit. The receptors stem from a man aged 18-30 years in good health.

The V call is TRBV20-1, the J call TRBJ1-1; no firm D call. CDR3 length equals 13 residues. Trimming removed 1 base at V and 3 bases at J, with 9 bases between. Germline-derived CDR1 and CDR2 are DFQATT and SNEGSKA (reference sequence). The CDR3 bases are TGCAGTGCTAGAGGTAGGGTTTACACTGAAGCTTTCTTT. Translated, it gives CSARGRVYTEAFF.

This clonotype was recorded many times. The CDR3 bases are TGTGCCAGCAGCAAACCTCCCCTCCACTTT. Its translation: CASSKPPLHF. V and J are TRBV21-1 and TRBJ1-6. TRBV21-1 is noted as a pseudogene. CDR3 length equals 10 residues.

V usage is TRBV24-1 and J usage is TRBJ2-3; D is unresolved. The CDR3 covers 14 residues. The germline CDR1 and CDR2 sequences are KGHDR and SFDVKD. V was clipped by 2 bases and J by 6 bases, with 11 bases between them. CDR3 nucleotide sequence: TGTGCCACCAGTGATTCGCATGCCGGGGATACGCAGTATTTT. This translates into CATSDSHAGDTQYF.

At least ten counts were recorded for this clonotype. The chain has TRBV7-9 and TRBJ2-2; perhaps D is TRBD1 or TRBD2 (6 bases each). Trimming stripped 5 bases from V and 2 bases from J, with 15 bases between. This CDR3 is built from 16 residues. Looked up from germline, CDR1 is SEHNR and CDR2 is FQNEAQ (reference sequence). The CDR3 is CASSPFRGPNTGELFF. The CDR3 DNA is TGTGCCAGCAGCCCCTTCCGGGGGCCCAACACCGGGGAGCTGTTTTTT.

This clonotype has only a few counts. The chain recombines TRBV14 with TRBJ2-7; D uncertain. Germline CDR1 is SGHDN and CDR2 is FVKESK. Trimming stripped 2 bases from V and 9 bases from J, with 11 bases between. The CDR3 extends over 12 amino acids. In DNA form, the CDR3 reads TGTGCCAGCAGCCAATACCCAAGCGTGCAGTACGTC. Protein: CASSQYPSVQYV.

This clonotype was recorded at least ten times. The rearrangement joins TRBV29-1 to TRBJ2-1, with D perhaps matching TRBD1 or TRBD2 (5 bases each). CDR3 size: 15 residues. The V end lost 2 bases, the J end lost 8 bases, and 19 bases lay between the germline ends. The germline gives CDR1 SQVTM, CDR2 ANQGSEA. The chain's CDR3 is CSVEPWQGARDEQFF. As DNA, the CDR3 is TGCAGCGTTGAACCGTGGCAGGGCGCGAGGGATGAGCAGTTCTTC.

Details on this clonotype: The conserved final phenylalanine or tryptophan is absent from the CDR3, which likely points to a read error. In DNA form, the CDR3 reads TGCGCCAGCAGTGACAGGAACTCCTACAATGAGCAGTTCTCC. This encodes CASSDRNSYNEQFS. The chain has TRBV10-1 and TRBJ2-1; D remains ambiguous. CDR1 and CDR2 from the germline V gene are WNHNN and SYGVQD (reference sequence). The CDR3 contains 14 residues. V lost 3 bases to trimming and J lost 0 bases, with 6 bases between them.

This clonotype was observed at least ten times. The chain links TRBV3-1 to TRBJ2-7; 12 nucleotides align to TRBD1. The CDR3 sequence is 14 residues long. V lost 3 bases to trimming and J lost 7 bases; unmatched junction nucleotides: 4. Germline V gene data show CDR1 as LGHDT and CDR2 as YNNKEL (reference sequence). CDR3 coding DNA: TGTGCCAGCAGCCAGGGACAGGGGGCGCGGGAGCAGTACGTC. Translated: CASSQGQGAREQYV.

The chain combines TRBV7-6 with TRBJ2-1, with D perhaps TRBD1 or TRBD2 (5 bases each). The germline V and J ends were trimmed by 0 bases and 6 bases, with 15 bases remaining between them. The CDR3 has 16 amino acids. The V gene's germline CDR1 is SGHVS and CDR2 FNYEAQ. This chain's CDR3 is CASSLARTGRANEQFF. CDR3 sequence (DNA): TGTGCCAGCAGCTTAGCCCGTACGGGACGGGCCAATGAGCAGTTCTTC. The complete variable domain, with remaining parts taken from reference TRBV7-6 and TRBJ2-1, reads GAGVSQSPRYKVTKRGQDVALRCDPISGHVSLYWYRQALGQGPEFLTYFNYEAQQDKSGLPNDRFSAERPEGSISTLTIQRTEQRDSAMYRCASSLARTGRANEQFFGPGTRLTVL.

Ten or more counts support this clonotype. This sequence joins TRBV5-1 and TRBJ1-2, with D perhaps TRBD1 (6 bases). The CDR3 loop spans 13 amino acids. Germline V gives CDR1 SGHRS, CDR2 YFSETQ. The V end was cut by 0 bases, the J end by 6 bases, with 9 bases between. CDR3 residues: CASSLETGDGYTF. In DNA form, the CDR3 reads TGCGCCAGCAGCTTGGAGACAGGCGATGGCTACACCTTC.

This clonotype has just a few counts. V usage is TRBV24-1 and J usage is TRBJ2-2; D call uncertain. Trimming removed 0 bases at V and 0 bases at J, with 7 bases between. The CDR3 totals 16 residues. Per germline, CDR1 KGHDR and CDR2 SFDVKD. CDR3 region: CATSDLDRPNTGELFF. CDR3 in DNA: TGTGCCACCAGTGATTTGGACCGCCCGAACACCGGGGAGCTGTTTTTT.

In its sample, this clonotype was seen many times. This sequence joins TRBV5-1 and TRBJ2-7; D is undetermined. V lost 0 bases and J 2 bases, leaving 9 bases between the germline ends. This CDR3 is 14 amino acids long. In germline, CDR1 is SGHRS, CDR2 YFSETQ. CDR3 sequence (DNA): TGCGCCAGCAGCTTGGTGGGCCAAGCCTACGAGCAGTACGTC. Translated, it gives CASSLVGQAYEQYV.

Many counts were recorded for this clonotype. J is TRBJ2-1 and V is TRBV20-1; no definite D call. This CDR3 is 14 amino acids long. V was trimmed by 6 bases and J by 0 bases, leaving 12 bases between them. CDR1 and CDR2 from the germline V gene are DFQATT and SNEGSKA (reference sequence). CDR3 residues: CSAASILSYNEQFF. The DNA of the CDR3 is TGCAGTGCGGCCTCTATCCTCTCCTACAATGAGCAGTTCTTC.

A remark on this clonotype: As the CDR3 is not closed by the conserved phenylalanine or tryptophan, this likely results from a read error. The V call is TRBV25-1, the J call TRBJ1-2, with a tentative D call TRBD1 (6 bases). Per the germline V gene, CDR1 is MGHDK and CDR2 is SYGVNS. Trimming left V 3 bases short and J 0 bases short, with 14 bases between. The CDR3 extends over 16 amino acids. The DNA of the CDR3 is TGTGCCAGCAGTGACACGGGGGCCTCAGCTAACTATGGCTACACCTCC. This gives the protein CASSDTGASANYGYTS.

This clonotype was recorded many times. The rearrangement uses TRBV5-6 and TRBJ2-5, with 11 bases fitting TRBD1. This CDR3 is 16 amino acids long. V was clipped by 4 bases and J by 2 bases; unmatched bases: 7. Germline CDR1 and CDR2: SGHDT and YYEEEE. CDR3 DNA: TGTGCCAGCAGCCCAGGGGGGACAGGGGGACAAGAGACCCAGTACTTC. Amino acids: CASSPGGTGGQETQYF.

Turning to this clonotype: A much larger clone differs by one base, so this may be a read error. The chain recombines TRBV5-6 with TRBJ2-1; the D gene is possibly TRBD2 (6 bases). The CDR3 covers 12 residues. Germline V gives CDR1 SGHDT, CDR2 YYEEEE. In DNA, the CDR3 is TGTGCCAGCAGCTGGACTATCTATGATCAGTTCTTC. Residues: CASSWTIYDQFF.

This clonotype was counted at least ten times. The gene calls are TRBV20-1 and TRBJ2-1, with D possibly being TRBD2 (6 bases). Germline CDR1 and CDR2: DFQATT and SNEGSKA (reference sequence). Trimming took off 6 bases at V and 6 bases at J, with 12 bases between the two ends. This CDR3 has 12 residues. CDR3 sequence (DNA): TGCAGTGCGAGGAAGACTAGCAATGAGCAGTTCTTC. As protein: CSARKTSNEQFF.

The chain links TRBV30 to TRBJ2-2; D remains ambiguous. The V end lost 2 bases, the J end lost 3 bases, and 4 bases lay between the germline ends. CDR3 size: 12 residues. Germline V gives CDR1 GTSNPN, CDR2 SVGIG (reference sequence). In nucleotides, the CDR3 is TGTGCCTGGAGTTTTGACACCGGGGAGCTGTTTTTT. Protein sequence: CAWSFDTGELFF.

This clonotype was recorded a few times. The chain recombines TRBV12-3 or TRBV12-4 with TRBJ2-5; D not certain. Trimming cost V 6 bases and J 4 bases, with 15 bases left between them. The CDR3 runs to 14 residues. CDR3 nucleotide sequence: TGTGCCAGCAGCCGGCGACGGGCAGGAGAGACCCAGTACTTC. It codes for CASSRRRAGETQYF.

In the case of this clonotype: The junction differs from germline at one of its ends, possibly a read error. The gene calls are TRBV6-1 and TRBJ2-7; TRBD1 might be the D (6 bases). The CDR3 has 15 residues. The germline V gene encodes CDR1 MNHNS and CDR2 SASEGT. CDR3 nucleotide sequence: TGTTCCAGCAGTGAAGGACAGCAACTAACCTACGAGCAGTACTTC. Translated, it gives CSSSEGQQLTYEQYF.

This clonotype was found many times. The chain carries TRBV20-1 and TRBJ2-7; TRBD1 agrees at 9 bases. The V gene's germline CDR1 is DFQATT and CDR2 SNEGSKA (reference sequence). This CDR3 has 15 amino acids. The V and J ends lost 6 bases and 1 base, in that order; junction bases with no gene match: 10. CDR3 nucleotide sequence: TGCAGTGCCCCTAACCCCGGGACAGGGTCCTACGAGCAGTACTTC. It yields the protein CSAPNPGTGSYEQYF.

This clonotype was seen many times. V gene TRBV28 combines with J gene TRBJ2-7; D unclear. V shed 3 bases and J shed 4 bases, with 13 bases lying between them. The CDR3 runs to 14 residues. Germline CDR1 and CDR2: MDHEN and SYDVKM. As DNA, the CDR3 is TGTGCCAGCAGTTTCCCCGGCTCAAAGTACGAGCAGTACTTC. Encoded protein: CASSFPGSKYEQYF.

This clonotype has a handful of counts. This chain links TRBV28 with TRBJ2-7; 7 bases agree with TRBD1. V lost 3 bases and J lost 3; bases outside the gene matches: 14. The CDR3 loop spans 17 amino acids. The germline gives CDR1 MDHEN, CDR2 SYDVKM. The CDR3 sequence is CASSFKIPGQLYYEQYF. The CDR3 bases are TGTGCCAGCAGTTTCAAGATACCGGGACAGCTTTACTACGAGCAGTACTTC.

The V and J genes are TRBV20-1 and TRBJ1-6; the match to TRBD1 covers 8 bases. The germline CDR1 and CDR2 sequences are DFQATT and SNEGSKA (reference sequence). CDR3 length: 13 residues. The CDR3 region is CSARDRINSPLHF. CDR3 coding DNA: TGCAGCGCCCGGGACAGGATTAATTCACCCCTCCACTTT.

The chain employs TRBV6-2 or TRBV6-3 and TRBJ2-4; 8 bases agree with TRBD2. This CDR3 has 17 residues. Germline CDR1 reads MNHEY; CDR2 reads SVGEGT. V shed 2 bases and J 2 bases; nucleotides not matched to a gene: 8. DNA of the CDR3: TGTGCCAGCAGTTACCCCGAGCGGGAGCTGACCAAAAACATTCAGTACTTC. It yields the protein CASSYPERELTKNIQYF.

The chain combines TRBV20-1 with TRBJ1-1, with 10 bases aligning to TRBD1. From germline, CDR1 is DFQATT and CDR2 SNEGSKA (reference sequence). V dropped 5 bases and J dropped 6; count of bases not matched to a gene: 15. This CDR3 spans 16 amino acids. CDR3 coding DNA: TGCAGTGCTTATGACAGGGGGCTATTAATTGGCTCTGAAGCTTTCTTT. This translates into CSAYDRGLLIGSEAFF.

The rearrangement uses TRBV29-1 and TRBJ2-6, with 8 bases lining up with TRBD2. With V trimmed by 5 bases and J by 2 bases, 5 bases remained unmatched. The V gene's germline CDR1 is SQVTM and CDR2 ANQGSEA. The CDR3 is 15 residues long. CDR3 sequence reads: CSVILGGAGANVLTF. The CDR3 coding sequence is TGCAGCGTTATACTCGGGGGGGCTGGGGCCAACGTCCTGACTTTC.

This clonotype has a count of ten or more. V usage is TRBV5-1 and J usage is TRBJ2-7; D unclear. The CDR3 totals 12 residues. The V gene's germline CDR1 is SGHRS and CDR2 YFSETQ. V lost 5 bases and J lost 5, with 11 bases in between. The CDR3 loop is CASRGYKDEQYF. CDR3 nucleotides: TGCGCCAGCAGAGGGTATAAGGACGAGCAGTACTTC.

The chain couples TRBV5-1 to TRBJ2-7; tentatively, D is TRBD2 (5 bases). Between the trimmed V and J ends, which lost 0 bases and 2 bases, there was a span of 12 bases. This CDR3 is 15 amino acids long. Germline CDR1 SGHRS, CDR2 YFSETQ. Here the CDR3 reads CASSLEPFGAYEQYF. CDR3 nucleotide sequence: TGCGCCAGCAGCTTGGAACCGTTCGGGGCCTACGAGCAGTACTTC.